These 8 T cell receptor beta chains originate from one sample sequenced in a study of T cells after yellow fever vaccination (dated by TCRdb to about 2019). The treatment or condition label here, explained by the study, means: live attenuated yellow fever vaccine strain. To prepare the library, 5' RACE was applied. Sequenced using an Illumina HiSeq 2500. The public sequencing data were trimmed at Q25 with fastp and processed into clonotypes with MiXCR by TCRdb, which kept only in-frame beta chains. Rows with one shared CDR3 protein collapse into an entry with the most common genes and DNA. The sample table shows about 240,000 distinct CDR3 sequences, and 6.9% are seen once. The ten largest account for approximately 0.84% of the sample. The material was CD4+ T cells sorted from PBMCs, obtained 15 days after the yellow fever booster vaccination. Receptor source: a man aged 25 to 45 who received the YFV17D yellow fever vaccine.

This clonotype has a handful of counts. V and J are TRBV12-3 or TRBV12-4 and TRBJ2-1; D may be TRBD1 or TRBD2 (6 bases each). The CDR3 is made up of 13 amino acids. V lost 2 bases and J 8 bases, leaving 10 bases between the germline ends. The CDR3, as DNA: TGTGCCAGCAGTTTATTTAGGGGGGATGAGCAGTTCTTC. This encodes CASSLFRGDEQFF.

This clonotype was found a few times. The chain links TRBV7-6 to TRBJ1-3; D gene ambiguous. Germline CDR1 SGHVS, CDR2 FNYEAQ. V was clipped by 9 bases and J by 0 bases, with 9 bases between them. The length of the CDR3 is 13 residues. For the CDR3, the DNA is TGTGCCAGTCCGTCGGCCTCTGGAAACACCATATATTTT. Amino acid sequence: CASPSASGNTIYF. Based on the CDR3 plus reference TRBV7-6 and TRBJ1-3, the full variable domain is GAGVSQSPRYKVTKRGQDVALRCDPISGHVSLYWYRQALGQGPEFLTYFNYEAQQDKSGLPNDRFSAERPEGSISTLTIQRTEQRDSAMYRCASPSASGNTIYFGEGSWLTVV.

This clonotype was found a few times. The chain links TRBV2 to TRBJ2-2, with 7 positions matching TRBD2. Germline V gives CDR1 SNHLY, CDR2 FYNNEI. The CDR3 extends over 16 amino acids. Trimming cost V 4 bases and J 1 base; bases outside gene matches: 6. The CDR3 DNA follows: TGTGCCAGCAGTGGATCTAGCGGACTGAACACCGGGGAGCTGTTTTTT. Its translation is CASSGSSGLNTGELFF.

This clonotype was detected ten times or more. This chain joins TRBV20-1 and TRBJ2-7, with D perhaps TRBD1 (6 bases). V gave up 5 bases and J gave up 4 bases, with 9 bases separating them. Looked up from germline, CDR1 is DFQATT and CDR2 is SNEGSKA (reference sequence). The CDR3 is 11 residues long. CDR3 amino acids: CSALQGYEQYF. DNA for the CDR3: TGCAGTGCTCTACAGGGTTACGAGCAGTACTTC.

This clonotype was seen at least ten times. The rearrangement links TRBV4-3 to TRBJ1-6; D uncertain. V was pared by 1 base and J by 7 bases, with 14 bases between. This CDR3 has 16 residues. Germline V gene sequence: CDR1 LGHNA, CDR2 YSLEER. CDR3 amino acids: CASSQVLDRGNSPLHF. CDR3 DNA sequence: TGCGCCAGCAGCCAAGTTTTAGATCGGGGAAATTCACCCCTCCACTTT.

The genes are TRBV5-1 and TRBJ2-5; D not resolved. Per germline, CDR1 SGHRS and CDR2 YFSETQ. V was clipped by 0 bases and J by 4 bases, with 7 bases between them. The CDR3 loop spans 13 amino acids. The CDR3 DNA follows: TGCGCCAGCAGCTTGGGTATTTTAGAGACCCAGTACTTC. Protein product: CASSLGILETQYF.

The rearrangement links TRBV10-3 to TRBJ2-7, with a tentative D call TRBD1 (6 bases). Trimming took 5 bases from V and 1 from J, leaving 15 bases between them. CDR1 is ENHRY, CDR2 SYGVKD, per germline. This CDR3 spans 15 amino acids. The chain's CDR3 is CAISNRDTGSYEQYF. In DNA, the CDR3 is TGTGCCATCAGTAACCGGGACACGGGGTCCTACGAGCAGTACTTC.

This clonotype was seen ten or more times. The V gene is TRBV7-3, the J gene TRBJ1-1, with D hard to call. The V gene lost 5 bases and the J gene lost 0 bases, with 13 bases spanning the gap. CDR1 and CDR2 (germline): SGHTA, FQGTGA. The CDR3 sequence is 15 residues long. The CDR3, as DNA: TGTGCCAGCAGCCCCACCCCTGCAGTGAACACTGAAGCTTTCTTT. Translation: CASSPTPAVNTEAFF.